The sequence of this T cell receptor (beta chain) was determined in a study of blood T cell repertoires in COVID-19. Background on the study: The United States, Italy and Spain were the sources of the acute and convalescent COVID-19 samples.

The CDR3 loop spans 13 amino acids. The V segment lost 0 bases and the J segment 7 bases; nucleotides outside the gene matches: 2. Germline lookup yields CDR1 SGHRS and CDR2 YFSETQ. The method was immunoSEQ multiplex PCR; TCRdb's version includes in-frame clones alone and lacks a portion of them. Altogether fewer than 95,000 clones are present, approximately 92% being singletons, with the ten largest covering 0.65% to 0.95%. The sequencing sample was made of peripheral blood. V is TRBV5-1 and J is TRBJ2-7, with 9 bases that match TRBD2. The clonotype was recovered from a woman of 80 years or more with acute or convalescent COVID-19. The CDR3 region is CASSLGSGREQYF. Here the CDR3 DNA reads TGCGCCAGCAGCTTGGGAAGCGGGAGGGAGCAGTACTTC.